This T cell receptor beta chain was captured in a study of blood T cell repertoires in COVID-19. Sequencing was performed with immunoSEQ multiplex PCR; in TCRdb, only in-frame clones are kept and a portion is missing. Of some 200,000 clones in the sample, roughly 79% were seen once. V dropped 3 bases and J dropped 9 bases, with 12 bases sitting between them. The length of the CDR3 is 12 residues. Sequenced: peripheral blood. This TCR was sampled from a woman of 80 years or more with COVID-19, enrolled during active disease. The gene calls are TRBV12-3 or TRBV12-4 and TRBJ2-7; the D gene is possibly TRBD2 (5 bases). The CDR3 nucleotides are TGTGCCAGCAGTTTGAGAGGAGGAGGGCAGTACTTC. Amino acid sequence: CASSLRGGGQYF.